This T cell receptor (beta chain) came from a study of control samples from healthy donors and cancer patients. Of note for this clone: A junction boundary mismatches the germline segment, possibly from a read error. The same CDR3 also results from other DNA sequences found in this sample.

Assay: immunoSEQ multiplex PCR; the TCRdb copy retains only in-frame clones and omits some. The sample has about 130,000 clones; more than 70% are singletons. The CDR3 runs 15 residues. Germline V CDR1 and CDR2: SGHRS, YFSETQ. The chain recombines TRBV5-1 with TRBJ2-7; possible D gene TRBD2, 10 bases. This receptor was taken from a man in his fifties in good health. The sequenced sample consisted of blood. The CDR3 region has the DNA TGCGCCAGCAGCTTAATAGCGGGAGGCCGACAGGGGGGGAATTTC. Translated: CASSLIAGGRQGGNF.